This TCR beta chain emerged from a study of T cells in Graves' hyperthyroidism and ophthalmopathy. Whole-study findings and limits: Median prediction lead before ophthalmopathy onset was 5.5 to 7 months with the model. The majority of expanded thyroid clonotypes above 0.001 also appeared in blood.

As to this clonotype: Antigen specificity is unknown. This may arise from a read error, as a much more abundant clone is one base away.

The V gene's germline CDR1 is MGHDK and CDR2 SYGVNS. The CDR3 extends over 14 amino acids. TCR beta CDR3 regions were amplified from RNA. The HTBI primer set drove a first-round RT-PCR of the TCR CDR3. Using its own MiXCR run on the multiplex PCR reads, TCRdb lists one record per CDR3 protein. This sample carries 550,000 to 650,000 distinct CDR3 sequences, around 13% of them seen once, and the ten largest clones take 5.8%. The study left out patients who had uncontrolled infection, other autoimmune disease, pregnancy or lactation. The sequenced sample consisted of blood. This sequence was found in a woman aged 30 to 39 with Graves' hyperthyroidism that later progressed to Graves' ophthalmopathy. This chain uses TRBV25-1 with TRBJ1-1; the D gene is possibly TRBD1 (5 bases). CDR3 bases: TGTTCCAGCAGTGAATTCGAGGGGTGGCCTGAAGCTTTCTTT. Amino acids: CSSSEFEGWPEAFF.